Listed below are T cell receptor beta chains from one sample, sequenced in a study of blood T cell repertoires in COVID-19. The method was immunoSEQ multiplex PCR; TCRdb's version includes in-frame clones alone and lacks a portion of them. The sample lists approximately 200,000 clones, 80% to 90% occurring once. Sequencing used peripheral blood. These receptor sequences come from a man aged 60 to 75 with acute or convalescent COVID-19. Each CDR3 is given with its conserved first and last residue. The order of the fields is V gene, J gene, CDR3 length, clone size, CDR3 protein. The size of a clone is reported for some rows only, either as once, few or many, or as a class for expanded clones.

>TRBV27|TRBJ2-7|17|once
CASSQRPGLAGVYEQYF
>TRBV19|TRBJ2-7|13|once
CASSSQGSYEQYF
>TRBV6-5|TRBJ1-2|12|.
CATPSEAKGYTF
>TRBV5-6|TRBJ1-4|15|.
CASTPPGGRGEKLFF
>TRBV7-3|TRBJ2-5|14|.
CASSRGGDEETQYF
>TRBV28|TRBJ1-4|16|.
CASSLGGQGPNEKLFF
>TRBV9|TRBJ2-3|15|.
CASSFRVGPADTQYF
>TRBV7-2|TRBJ2-5|13|.
CASSWDSQETQYF
>TRBV7-9|TRBJ2-7|12|once
CASSPPGYEQYF
>TRBV29-1|TRBJ1-1|14|.
CSVEENGAGTEAFF
>TRBV27|TRBJ1-5|15|.
CASSLMATGDQPQHF
>TRBV28|TRBJ2-7|14|.
CASREGSSVQEQYF
>TRBV6-4|TRBJ2-2|15|.
CASRLTGTNTGELFF
>TRBV23-1|TRBJ1-3|15|.
CASSQKTGGGNTIYF
>TRBV5-8|TRBJ2-3|18|.
CASTMHREREGITDTQYF
>TRBV3-1/TRBV3-2|TRBJ2-2|18|.
CASSPRMDRGYNTGELFF
>TRBV11-2|TRBJ2-5|15|.
CASSLGVAGEETQYF
>TRBV28|TRBJ2-1|19|.
CASSQIMGGTGGERNEQFF
>TRBV7-9|TRBJ2-3|16|.
CASSRLSGRAPDTQYF
>TRBV15|TRBJ1-4|13|once
CATLPPGGEKLFF
>TRBV11-2|TRBJ1-5|16|.
CASSLEGQLPNQPQHF
>TRBV19|TRBJ1-4|14|.
CASSWEATNEKLFF